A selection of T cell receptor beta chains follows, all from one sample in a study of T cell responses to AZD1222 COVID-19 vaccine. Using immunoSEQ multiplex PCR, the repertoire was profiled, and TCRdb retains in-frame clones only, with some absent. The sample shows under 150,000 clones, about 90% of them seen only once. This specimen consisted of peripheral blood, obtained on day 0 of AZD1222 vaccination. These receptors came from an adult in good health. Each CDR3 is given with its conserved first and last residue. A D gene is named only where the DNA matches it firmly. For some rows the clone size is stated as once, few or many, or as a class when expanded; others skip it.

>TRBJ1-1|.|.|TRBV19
CASITFGGTEAFF
TGTGCCAGTATTACCTTCGGGGGCACTGAAGCTTTCTTT
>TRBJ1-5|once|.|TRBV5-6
CASSYGHLYQPQHF
TGTGCCAGCAGCTATGGACACCTGTATCAGCCCCAGCATTTT
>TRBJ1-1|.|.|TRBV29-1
CSGRQALNTEAFF
TGCAGCGGAAGACAAGCTCTGAACACTGAAGCTTTCTTT
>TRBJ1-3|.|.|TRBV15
CATSQGGNSGNTIYF
TGTGCCACCAGCCAGGGCGGGAACTCTGGAAACACCATATATTTT
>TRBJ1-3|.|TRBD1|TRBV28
CASSPLGQGPGNTIYF
TGTGCCAGCAGTCCTCTCGGACAGGGCCCGGGAAACACCATATATTTT
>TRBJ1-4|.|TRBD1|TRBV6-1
CASSELTGGGLIALTGEKLFF
TGTGCCAGCAGTGAACTAACAGGGGGTGGTCTCATAGCACTTACAGGGGAAAAACTGTTTTTT
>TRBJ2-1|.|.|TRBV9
CASSVPTGESYNEQFF
TGTGCCAGCAGCGTCCCCACTGGCGAGTCATACAATGAGCAGTTCTTC
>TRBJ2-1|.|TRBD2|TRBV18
CASSPLVRLAGESEQFF
TGTGCCAGCTCACCTTTGGTTCGACTAGCGGGAGAATCTGAGCAGTTCTTC
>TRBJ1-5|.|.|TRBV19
CASSTAAGAIYSNQPQHF
TGTGCCAGTAGTACGGCAGCGGGGGCCATTTATAGCAATCAGCCCCAGCATTTT
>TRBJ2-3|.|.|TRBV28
CASSFTDTQYF
TGTGCCAGCAGTTTCACAGATACGCAGTATTTT
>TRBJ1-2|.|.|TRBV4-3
CASSQRQNVYGYTF
TGCGCCAGCAGCCAACGACAGAACGTCTATGGCTACACCTTC
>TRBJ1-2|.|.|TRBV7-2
CASSLVPEQGGIYGYTF
TGTGCCAGCAGCTTAGTCCCCGAGCAGGGCGGGATTTATGGCTACACCTTC
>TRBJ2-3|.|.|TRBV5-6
CASSRRGAAGLITDTQYF
TGTGCCAGCAGCAGGAGGGGGGCCGCCGGGCTAATCACAGATACGCAGTATTTT
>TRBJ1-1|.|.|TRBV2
CASMGGPSTEAFF
TGTGCCAGCATGGGGGGCCCTTCCACTGAAGCTTTCTTT
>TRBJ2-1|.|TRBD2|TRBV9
CASSVALPGGPDNEQFF
TGTGCCAGCAGCGTAGCTTTACCGGGGGGGCCCGACAATGAGCAGTTCTTC
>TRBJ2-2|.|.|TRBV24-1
CATSDRTIAENTGELFF
TGTGCCACCAGTGATAGGACCATAGCGGAGAACACCGGGGAGCTGTTTTTT
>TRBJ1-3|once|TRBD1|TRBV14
CASSRDRGNTIYF
TGTGCCAGCAGCCGGGACAGGGGGAACACCATATATTTT
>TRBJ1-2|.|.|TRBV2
CASSGLLDGYTF
TGTGCCAGCAGCGGCCTGTTGGACGGCTACACCTTC
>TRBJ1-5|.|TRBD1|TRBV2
CASSDRPRGPQPQHF
TGTGCCAGCAGTGACAGGCCAAGGGGGCCTCAGCCCCAGCATTTT
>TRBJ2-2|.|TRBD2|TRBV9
CASSPQVGVRGSGELFF
TGTGCCAGCAGCCCCCAGGTAGGGGTGCGGGGGTCCGGGGAGCTGTTTTTT
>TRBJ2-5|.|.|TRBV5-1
CASSLRETQYF
TGCGCCAGCAGCTTGCGGGAGACCCAGTACTTC
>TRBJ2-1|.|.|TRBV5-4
CASSSPIGDEQFF
TGTGCCAGCAGCAGCCCCATAGGGGATGAGCAGTTCTTC
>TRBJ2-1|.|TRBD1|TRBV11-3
CARGLPTGKGRDEQFF
TGTGCCAGAGGACTGCCGACAGGGAAAGGCCGGGATGAGCAGTTCTTC
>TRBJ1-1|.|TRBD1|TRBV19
CASSISTTGGTEAFF
TGTGCCAGTAGTATTTCCACGACAGGGGGCACTGAAGCTTTCTTT
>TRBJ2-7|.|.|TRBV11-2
CASSLSGGVYEQYF
TGTGCCAGCAGCTTGTCAGGAGGAGTCTACGAGCAGTACTTC
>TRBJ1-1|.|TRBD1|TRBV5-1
CASSLEGTGDTEAFF
TGCGCCAGCAGCTTGGAGGGGACAGGGGACACTGAAGCTTTCTTT